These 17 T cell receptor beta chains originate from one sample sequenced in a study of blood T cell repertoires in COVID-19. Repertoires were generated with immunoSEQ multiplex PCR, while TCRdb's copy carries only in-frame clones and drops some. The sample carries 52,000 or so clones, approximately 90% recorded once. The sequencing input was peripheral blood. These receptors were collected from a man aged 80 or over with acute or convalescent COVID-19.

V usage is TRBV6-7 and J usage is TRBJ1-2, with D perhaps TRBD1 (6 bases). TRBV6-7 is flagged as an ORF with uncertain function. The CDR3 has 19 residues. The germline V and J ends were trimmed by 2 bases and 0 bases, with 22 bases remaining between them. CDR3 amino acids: CASSYTNREWSKANYGYTF. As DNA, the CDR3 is TGTGCCAGCAGTTACACTAACAGGGAGTGGAGTAAAGCTAACTATGGCTACACCTTC.

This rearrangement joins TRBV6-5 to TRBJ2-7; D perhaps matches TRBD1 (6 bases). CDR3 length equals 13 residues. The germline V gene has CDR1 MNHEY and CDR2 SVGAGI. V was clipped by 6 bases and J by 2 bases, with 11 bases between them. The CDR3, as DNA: TGTGCCAGCAGGCAGACAGGTACCTACGAGCAGTACTTC. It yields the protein CASRQTGTYEQYF.

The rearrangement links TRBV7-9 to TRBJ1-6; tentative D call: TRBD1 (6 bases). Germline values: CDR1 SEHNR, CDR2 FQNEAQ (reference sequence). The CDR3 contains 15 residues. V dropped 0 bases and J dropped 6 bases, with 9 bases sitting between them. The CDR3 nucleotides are TGTGCCAGCAGCTTAGCGACAGGTCTTAATTCACCCCTCCACTTT. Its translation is CASSLATGLNSPLHF.

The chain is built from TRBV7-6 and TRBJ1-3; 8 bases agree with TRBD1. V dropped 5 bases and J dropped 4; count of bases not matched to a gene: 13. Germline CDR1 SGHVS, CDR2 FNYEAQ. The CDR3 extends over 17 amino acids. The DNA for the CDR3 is TGTGCCAGCAGCCCCCTTAGCAGGGGGCGAGCCGGAAACACCATATATTTT. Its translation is CASSPLSRGRAGNTIYF. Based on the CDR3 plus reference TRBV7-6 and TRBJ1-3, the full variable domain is GAGVSQSPRYKVTKRGQDVALRCDPISGHVSLYWYRQALGQGPEFLTYFNYEAQQDKSGLPNDRFSAERPEGSISTLTIQRTEQRDSAMYRCASSPLSRGRAGNTIYFGEGSWLTVV.

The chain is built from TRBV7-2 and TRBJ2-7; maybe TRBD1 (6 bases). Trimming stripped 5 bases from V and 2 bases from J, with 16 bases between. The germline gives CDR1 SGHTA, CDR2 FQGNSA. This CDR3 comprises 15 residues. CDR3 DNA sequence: TGTGCCAGCAGCCGTGACCCAGGGGCGACCTACGAGCAGTACTTC. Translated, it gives CASSRDPGATYEQYF.

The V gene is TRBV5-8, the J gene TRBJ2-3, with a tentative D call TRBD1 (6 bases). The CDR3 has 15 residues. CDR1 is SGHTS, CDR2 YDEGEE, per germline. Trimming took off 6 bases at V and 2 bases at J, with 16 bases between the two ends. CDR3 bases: TGTGCCAGCAAAACGACAGGAGAACCCACAGATACGCAGTATTTT. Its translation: CASKTTGEPTDTQYF.

Here the CDR3 reads CASSKQGHANTEAFF. CDR3 DNA: TGTGCCAGCAGTAAACAGGGTCACGCGAACACTGAAGCTTTCTTT. The V and J genes are TRBV2 and TRBJ1-1, with D possibly TRBD1 on 6 matching bases. The CDR3 runs to 15 residues. The germline V gene has CDR1 SNHLY and CDR2 FYNNEI. V was trimmed by 5 bases and J by 1 base, leaving 14 bases between them.

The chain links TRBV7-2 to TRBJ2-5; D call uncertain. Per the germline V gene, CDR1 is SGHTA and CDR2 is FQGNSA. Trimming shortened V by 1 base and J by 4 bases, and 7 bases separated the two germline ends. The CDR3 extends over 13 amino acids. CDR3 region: CASSLGWRETQYF. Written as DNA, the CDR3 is TGTGCCAGCAGCTTAGGATGGAGAGAGACCCAGTACTTC.

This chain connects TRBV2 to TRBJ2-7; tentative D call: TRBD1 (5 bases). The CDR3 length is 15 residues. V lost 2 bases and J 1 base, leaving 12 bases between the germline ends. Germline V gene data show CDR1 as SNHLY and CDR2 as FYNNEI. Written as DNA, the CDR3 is TGTGCCAGCAGTGAACAGGGAATCATATCCTACGAGCAGTACTTC. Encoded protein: CASSEQGIISYEQYF. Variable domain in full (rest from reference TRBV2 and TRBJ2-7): EPEVTQTPSHQVTQMGQEVILRCVPISNHLYFYWYRQILGQKVEFLVSFYNNEISEKSEIFDDQFSVERPDGSNFTLKIRSTKLEDSAMYFCASSEQGIISYEQYFGPGTRLTVT.

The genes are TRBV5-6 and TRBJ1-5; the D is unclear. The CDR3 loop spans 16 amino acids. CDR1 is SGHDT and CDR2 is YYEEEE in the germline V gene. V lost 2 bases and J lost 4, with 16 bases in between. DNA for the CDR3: TGTGCCAGCAGCTTTTACGGGTCTCGGTTAAATCAGCCCCAGCATTTT. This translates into CASSFYGSRLNQPQHF. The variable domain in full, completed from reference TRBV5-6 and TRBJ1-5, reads DAGVTQSPTHLIKTRGQQVTLRCSPKSGHDTVSWYQQALGQGPQFIFQYYEEEERQRGNFPDRFSGHQFPNYSSELNVNALLLGDSALYLCASSFYGSRLNQPQHFGDGTRLSIL.

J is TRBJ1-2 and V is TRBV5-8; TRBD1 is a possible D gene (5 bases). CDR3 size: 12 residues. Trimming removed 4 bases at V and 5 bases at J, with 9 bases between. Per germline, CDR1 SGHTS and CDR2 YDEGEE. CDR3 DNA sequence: TGTGCCAGCAGCGCGGGACTTTATGGCTACACCTTC. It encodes CASSAGLYGYTF.

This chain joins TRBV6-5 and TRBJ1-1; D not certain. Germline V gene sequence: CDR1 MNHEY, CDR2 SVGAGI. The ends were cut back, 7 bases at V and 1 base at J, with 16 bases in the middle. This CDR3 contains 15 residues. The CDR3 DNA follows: TGTGCCAGCACCCGAGGAAGGCAGAGGAACACTGAAGCTTTCTTT. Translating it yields CASTRGRQRNTEAFF.

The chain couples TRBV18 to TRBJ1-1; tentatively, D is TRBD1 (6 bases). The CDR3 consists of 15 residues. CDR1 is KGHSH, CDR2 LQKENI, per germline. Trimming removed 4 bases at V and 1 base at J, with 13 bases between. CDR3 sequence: CASSQGQQTNTEAFF. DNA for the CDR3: TGTGCCAGCTCACAGGGACAACAAACGAACACTGAAGCTTTCTTT.

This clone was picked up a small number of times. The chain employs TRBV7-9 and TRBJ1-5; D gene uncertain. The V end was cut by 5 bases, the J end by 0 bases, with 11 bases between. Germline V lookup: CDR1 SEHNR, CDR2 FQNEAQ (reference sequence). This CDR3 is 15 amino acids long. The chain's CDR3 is CASSQSGISNQPQHF. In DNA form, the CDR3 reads TGTGCCAGCAGCCAATCAGGTATTAGCAATCAGCCCCAGCATTTT.

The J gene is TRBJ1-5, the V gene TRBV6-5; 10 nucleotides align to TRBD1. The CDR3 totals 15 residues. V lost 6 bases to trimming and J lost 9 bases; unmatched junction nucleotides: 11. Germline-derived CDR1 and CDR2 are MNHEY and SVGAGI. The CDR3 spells CASSRSTGGMWPQHF. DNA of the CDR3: TGTGCCAGCAGCCGATCGACAGGGGGCATGTGGCCCCAGCATTTT.

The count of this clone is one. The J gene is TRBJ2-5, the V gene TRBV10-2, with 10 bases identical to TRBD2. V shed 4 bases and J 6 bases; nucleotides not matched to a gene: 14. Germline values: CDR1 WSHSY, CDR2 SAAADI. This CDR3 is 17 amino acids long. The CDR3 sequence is CASSGIPGVAGGKTQYF. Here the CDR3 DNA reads TGCGCCAGCAGTGGGATCCCGGGGGTAGCGGGGGGAAAGACCCAGTACTTC.

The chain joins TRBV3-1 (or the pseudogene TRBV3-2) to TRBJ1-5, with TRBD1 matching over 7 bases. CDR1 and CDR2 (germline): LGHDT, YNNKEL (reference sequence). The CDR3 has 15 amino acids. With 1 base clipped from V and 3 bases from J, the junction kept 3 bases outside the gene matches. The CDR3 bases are TGTGCCAGCAGCCAAGGGACAGGTCCCAATCAGCCCCAGCATTTT. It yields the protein CASSQGTGPNQPQHF.